This TCR beta chain was obtained from a study of blood T cell repertoires in COVID-19. Across the whole study: Researchers got acute and convalescent COVID-19 samples from the United States, Italy and Spain. Nucleic acid was either cDNA or gDNA, and it came from T cells, B-cell-depleted T cells, or PBMCs.

Authors' processing steps: From reference gene primer amplification, estimates of nucleated cell counts were derived. Some clones are missing from TCRdb's copy, which holds only in-frame ones; the method was immunoSEQ multiplex PCR. Clone size and the V and J calls come from that table; the DNA yielded D and trimming. The top ten clones hold approximately 8.6% of a sample with 110,000 to 150,000 clones, approximately 79% of them seen once. In its sample, this clone was seen a few times. The sequence was obtained from a man aged 50 to 60 with active or convalescent COVID-19. Sequenced input: peripheral blood.

This CDR3 reads CASGRRGLSYEQYF. The CDR3 DNA reads TGTGCCAGCGGCCGGCGCGGGCTCTCCTACGAGCAGTACTTC. V usage is TRBV28 and J usage is TRBJ2-7; TRBD2 might be the D (5 bases). V was cut by 8 bases and J by 0 bases, with 14 bases left in between. The CDR3 runs to 14 residues. The germline CDR1 and CDR2 sequences are MDHEN and SYDVKM. The complete variable domain, with remaining parts taken from reference TRBV28 and TRBJ2-7, reads DVKVTQSSRYLVKRTGEKVFLECVQDMDHENMFWYRQDPGLGLRLIYFSYDVKMKEKGDIPEGYSVSREKKERFSLILESASTNQTSMYLCASGRRGLSYEQYFGPGTRLTVT.